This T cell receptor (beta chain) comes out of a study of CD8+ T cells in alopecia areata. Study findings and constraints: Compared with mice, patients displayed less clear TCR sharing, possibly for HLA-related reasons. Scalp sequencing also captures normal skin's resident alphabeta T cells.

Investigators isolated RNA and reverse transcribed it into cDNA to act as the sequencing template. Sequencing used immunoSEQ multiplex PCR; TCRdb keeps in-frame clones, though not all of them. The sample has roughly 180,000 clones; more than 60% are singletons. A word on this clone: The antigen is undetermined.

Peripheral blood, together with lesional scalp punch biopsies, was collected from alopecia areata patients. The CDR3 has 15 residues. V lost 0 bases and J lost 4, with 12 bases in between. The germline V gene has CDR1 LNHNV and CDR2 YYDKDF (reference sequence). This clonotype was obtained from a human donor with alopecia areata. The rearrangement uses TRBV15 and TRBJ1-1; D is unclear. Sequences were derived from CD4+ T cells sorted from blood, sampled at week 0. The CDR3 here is CATSREGAGGTEAFF. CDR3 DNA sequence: TGTGCCACCAGCAGAGAGGGAGCGGGTGGCACTGAAGCTTTCTTT.